This T cell receptor beta chain was found in a study of type 1 regulatory T cells. Overall study: T-allo10 is an in vitro-generated, Tr1-enriched CD4 T cell product specific for alloantigen.

The germline CDR1 and CDR2 sequences are DFQATT and SNEGSKA (reference sequence). The ends were cut back, 4 bases at V and 5 bases at J, with 14 bases in the middle. This CDR3 comprises 13 residues. MiXCR, run by TCRdb on the reads, gives a single entry per CDR3 protein. Of roughly 68,000 distinct CDR3 sequences detected, around 63% appear once; the ten largest clones hold 7.6%. The graft donor-derived T-allo10 cells reportedly recognize host alloantigens, are anergic, and suppress alloantigen-specifically. By share, this clonotype counts as medium-sized (0.01 to 0.1%). Its target is not known. The rearrangement joins TRBV20-1 to TRBJ2-5; D possibly corresponds to TRBD2 (6 bases). Input material: cultured T cells, either the whole culture or a sorted T cell fraction (not recorded which). Subset defined: Tr1-enriched cell product generated in vitro against host alloantigens. This receptor was obtained from a human donor in good health. The DNA for the CDR3 is TGCAGTGCTACCCCGGGACTGGGGGAGACCCAGTACTTC. Protein sequence: CSATPGLGETQYF.